This TCR beta chain was recorded in a study of blood T cell repertoires in COVID-19. Turning to the study itself: The United States, Italy and Spain provided the acute and convalescent COVID-19 samples. The cDNA or gDNA used as material had been derived from T cells, B-cell-depleted T cells, or PBMCs.

How the authors handled the data: Amplified reference gene primers provided the basis for estimating nucleated cell counts. The repertoire was sequenced with immunoSEQ multiplex PCR; TCRdb's copy has only in-frame clones and lacks some. D and trimming were read from the DNA, whereas the V and J calls and clone size are those reported in that table. Here the sample spans 65,000 to 100,000 clones, approximately 81% being singletons. The CDR3 length is 16 residues. Trimming shortened V by 6 bases and J by 0 bases, and 12 bases separated the two germline ends. Germline CDR1 is KGHSH and CDR2 is LQKENI. This sequence originates from a woman aged 80 or older with acute or convalescent COVID-19. The sample comprised peripheral blood. The chain is built from TRBV18 and TRBJ2-6; TRBD1 might be the D (6 bases). CDR3 sequence: CASSQQGTSGANVLTF. The DNA for the CDR3 is TGTGCCAGCTCGCAACAGGGAACCTCTGGGGCCAACGTCCTGACTTTC.